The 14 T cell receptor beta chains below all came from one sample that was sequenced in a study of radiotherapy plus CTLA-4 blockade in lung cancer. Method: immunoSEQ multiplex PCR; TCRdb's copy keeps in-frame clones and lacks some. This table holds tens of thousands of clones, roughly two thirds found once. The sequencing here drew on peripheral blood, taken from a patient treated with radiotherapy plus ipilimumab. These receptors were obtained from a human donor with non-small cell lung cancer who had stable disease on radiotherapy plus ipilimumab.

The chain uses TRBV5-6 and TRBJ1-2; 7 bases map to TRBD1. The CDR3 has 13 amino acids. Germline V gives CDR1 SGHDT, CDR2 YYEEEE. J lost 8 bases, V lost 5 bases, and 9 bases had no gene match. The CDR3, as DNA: TGTGCCAGCAGAGTAAGACAGGGTTTAGGCTACACCTTC. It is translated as CASRVRQGLGYTF.

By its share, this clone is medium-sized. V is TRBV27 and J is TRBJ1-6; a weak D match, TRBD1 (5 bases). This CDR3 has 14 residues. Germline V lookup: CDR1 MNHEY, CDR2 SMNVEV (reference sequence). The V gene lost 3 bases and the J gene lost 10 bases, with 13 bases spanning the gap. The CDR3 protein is CASSFQGSRSPLHF. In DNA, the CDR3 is TGTGCCAGCAGTTTCCAGGGTTCTCGGTCACCCCTCCACTTT.

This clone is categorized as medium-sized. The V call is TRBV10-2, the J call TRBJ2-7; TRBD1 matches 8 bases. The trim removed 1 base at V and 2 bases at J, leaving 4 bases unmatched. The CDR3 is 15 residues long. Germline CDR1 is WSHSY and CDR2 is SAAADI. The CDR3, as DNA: TGCGCCAGCAGTGAGTGGAACAGGGGGGCCTACGAGCAGTACTTC. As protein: CASSEWNRGAYEQYF.

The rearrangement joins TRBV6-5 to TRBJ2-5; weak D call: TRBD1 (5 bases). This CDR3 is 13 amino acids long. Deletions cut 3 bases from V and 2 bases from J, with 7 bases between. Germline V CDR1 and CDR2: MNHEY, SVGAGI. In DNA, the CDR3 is TGTGCCAGCAGTTATCAGGGACAAGAGACCCAGTACTTC. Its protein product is CASSYQGQETQYF.

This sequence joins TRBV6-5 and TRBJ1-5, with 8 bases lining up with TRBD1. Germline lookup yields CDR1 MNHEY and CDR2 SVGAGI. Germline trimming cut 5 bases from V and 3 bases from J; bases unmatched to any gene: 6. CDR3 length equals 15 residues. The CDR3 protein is CASSPGTGYNQPQHF. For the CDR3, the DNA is TGTGCCAGCAGTCCCGGGACAGGATACAATCAGCCCCAGCATTTT.

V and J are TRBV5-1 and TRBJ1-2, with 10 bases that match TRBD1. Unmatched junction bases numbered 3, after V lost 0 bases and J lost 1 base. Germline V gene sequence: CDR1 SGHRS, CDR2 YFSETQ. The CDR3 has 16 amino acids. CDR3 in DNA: TGCGCCAGCAGCTTGGCCTGGGACAGGGGTAACTATGGCTACACCTTC. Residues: CASSLAWDRGNYGYTF.

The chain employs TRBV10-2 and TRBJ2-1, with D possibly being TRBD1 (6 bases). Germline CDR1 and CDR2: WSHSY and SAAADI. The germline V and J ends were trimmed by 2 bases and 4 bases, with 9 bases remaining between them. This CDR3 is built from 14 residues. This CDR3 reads CASSENREYNEQFF. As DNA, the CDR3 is TGCGCCAGCAGTGAGAACAGGGAGTACAATGAGCAGTTCTTC.

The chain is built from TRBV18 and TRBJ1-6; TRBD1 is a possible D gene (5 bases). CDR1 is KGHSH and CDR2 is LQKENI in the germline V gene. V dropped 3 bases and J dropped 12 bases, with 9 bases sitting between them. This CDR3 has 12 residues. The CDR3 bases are TGTGCCAGCTCACCGACGGGGGGACCCCTCCACTTT. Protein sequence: CASSPTGGPLHF.

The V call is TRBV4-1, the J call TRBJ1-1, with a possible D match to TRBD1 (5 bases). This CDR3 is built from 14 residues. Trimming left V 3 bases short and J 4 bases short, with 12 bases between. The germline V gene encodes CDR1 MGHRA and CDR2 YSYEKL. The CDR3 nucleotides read TGCGCCAGCAGCCAGACAGCCGTGGGCACTGAAGCTTTCTTT. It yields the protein CASSQTAVGTEAFF.

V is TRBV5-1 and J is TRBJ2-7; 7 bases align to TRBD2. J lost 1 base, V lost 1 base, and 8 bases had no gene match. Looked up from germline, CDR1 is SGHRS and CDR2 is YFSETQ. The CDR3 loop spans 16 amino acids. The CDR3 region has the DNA TGCGCCAGCAGCTTGTGGTCGGGGGGTGGATCCTACGAGCAGTACTTC. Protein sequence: CASSLWSGGGSYEQYF.

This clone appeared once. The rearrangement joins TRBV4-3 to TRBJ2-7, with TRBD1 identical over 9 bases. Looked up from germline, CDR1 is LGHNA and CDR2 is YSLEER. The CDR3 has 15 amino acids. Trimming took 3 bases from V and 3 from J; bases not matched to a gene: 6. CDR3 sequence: CASSQLQGAGYEQYF. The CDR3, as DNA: TGCGCCAGCAGCCAGTTACAGGGGGCGGGCTACGAGCAGTACTTC.

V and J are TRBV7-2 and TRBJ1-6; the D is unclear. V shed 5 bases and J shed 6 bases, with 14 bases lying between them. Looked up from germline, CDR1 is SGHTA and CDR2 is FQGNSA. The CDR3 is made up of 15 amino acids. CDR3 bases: TGTGCCAGCAGCCGTCTGGAGGGCTCTAATTCACCCCTCCACTTT. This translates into CASSRLEGSNSPLHF.

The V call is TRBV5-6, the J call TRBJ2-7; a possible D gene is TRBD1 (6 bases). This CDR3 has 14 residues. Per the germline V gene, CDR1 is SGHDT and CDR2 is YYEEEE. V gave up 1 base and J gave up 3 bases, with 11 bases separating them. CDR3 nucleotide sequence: TGTGCCAGCAGCTTGAGTAACAGGGACTACGAGCAGTACTTC. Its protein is CASSLSNRDYEQYF.

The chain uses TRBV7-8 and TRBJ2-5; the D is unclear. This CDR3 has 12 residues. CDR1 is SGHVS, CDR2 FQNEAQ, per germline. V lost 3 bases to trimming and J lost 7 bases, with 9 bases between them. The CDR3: CASSLPGGTQYF. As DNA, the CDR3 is TGTGCCAGCAGCTTGCCCGGTGGGACCCAGTACTTC.